This is a list of T cell receptor beta chains from one sample in a study of T cells after yellow fever vaccination. Each CDR3 protein gets one entry after TCRdb re-called the 5' RACE reads with MiXCR. The profile shows under 400,000 distinct CDR3 sequences, around an eighth of them singletons. Source: CD4+ T cells sorted from PBMCs, taken 15 days after the yellow fever booster vaccination. All receptors derive from a man between 18 and 29 years old who received the YFV17D yellow fever vaccine. The CDR3 runs from the conserved cysteine through the conserved F or W. The order of the fields is J gene, V gene, clone size, D gene, CDR3 DNA, CDR3 protein. D genes are given only for firm matches. Where a row states a size, it is once, few, many or the class of an expanded clone; other rows omit it.

j_gene: TRBJ1-1
v_gene: TRBV5-1
abundance: few
d_gene: .
CDR3nt: TGCGCCAGCAGCTTGGAAACAGGGCGAACTGAAGCTTTCTTT
CDR3aa: CASSLETGRTEAFF

j_gene: TRBJ1-6
v_gene: TRBV6-5
abundance: few
d_gene: .
CDR3nt: TGTGCCAGCAGTTACGCGGTTGTTAGGGGTGCAAATTCACCCCTCCACTTT
CDR3aa: CASSYAVVRGANSPLHF

j_gene: TRBJ1-1
v_gene: TRBV5-1
abundance: many
d_gene: .
CDR3nt: TGTGCCAGCAGCCCCGGGACGGGTGGGACTGAAGCTTTCTTT
CDR3aa: CASSPGTGGTEAFF

j_gene: TRBJ1-5
v_gene: TRBV29-1
abundance: few
d_gene: .
CDR3nt: TGCAGCGTTGTAGTAGGGGCGAGCAATCAGCCCCAGCATTTT
CDR3aa: CSVVVGASNQPQHF

j_gene: TRBJ1-4
v_gene: TRBV5-1
abundance: .
d_gene: .
CDR3nt: TGCGCCAGCAGCTTGTTCAGGGGAGGTAATGAAAAACTGTTTTTT
CDR3aa: CASSLFRGGNEKLFF

j_gene: TRBJ1-3
v_gene: TRBV7-9
abundance: few
d_gene: .
CDR3nt: TGTGCCAGCAGCTTAGGGCGAAACACCATATATTTT
CDR3aa: CASSLGRNTIYF

j_gene: TRBJ2-5
v_gene: TRBV5-1
abundance: .
d_gene: .
CDR3nt: TGCGCCAGCAGCTTGGCCACCTGGCAGGGGCAAGAGACCCAGTACTTC
CDR3aa: CASSLATWQGQETQYF

j_gene: TRBJ1-2
v_gene: TRBV12-3/TRBV12-4
abundance: many
d_gene: .
CDR3nt: TGTGCCAGTCTAAGGTTGTATCAGACCGCCACCTTC
CDR3aa: CASLRLYQTATF

j_gene: TRBJ1-3
v_gene: TRBV4-1
abundance: .
d_gene: .
CDR3nt: TGCGCCAGCAGTTTAGAAGGGACCTCTGGAAACACCATATATTTT
CDR3aa: CASSLEGTSGNTIYF

j_gene: TRBJ1-2
v_gene: TRBV4-3
abundance: few
d_gene: TRBD1
CDR3nt: TGCGCCAGCAGCCCATACAGGGGCAACTATGGCTACACCTTC
CDR3aa: CASSPYRGNYGYTF

j_gene: TRBJ2-7
v_gene: TRBV15
abundance: few
d_gene: .
CDR3nt: TGTGCCACCAGCAAGGAGGCCTTCAGCTCCTACGAGCAGTACTTC
CDR3aa: CATSKEAFSSYEQYF

j_gene: TRBJ2-3
v_gene: TRBV5-1
abundance: .
d_gene: TRBD1
CDR3nt: TGCGCCAGCTCCGGACAGGACACAGATACGCAGTATTTT
CDR3aa: CASSGQDTDTQYF

j_gene: TRBJ2-5
v_gene: TRBV5-1
abundance: few
d_gene: .
CDR3nt: TGCGCCAGCAGCTTGGGTCGAGCTCAGGGAAAAGAGACCCAGTACTTC
CDR3aa: CASSLGRAQGKETQYF

j_gene: TRBJ2-2
v_gene: TRBV20-1
abundance: .
d_gene: TRBD2
CDR3nt: TGCAGTGCTAGCTCTCTTGAACTAGCGGGGGGAGTAGCCGGGGAGCTGTTTTTT
CDR3aa: CSASSLELAGGVAGELFF

j_gene: TRBJ2-5
v_gene: TRBV5-1
abundance: .
d_gene: .
CDR3nt: TGCGCCAGCAGCGGGGCAGCCAAAGAGACCCAGTACTTC
CDR3aa: CASSGAAKETQYF

j_gene: TRBJ1-2
v_gene: TRBV28
abundance: few
d_gene: .
CDR3nt: TGTGCCAGCACCGGGACATTCTATGGCTACACCTTC
CDR3aa: CASTGTFYGYTF

j_gene: TRBJ1-5
v_gene: TRBV12-3/TRBV12-4
abundance: few
d_gene: .
CDR3nt: TGTGCCAGCAGTTTAGCGTCAGGTAACAATCAGCCCCAGCATTTT
CDR3aa: CASSLASGNNQPQHF

j_gene: TRBJ2-7
v_gene: TRBV6-2/TRBV6-3
abundance: .
d_gene: TRBD1
CDR3nt: TGTGCCAGCAGTTACCGGACCGGGACAGGGGTCTACGAGCAGTACTTC
CDR3aa: CASSYRTGTGVYEQYF

j_gene: TRBJ2-3
v_gene: TRBV20-1
abundance: few
d_gene: TRBD2
CDR3nt: TGCAGTGCTCAAATAGCGGGGAGCACAGATACGCAGTATTTT
CDR3aa: CSAQIAGSTDTQYF

j_gene: TRBJ1-6
v_gene: TRBV12-3/TRBV12-4
abundance: few
d_gene: .
CDR3nt: TGTGCCAGCAGCTATCGGGACGGAGCAGGGACCCTCCACTTT
CDR3aa: CASSYRDGAGTLHF

j_gene: TRBJ1-1
v_gene: TRBV5-1
abundance: .
d_gene: .
CDR3nt: TGCGCCAGCAGCTTGGCCGACGGGGCTCCAGGTGGGACTGAAGCTTTCTTT
CDR3aa: CASSLADGAPGGTEAFF

j_gene: TRBJ2-2
v_gene: TRBV27
abundance: few
d_gene: TRBD1
CDR3nt: TGTGCCAGCAGTGGGACAGGAAGGACCGGGGAGCTGTTTTTT
CDR3aa: CASSGTGRTGELFF

j_gene: TRBJ1-1
v_gene: TRBV20-1
abundance: few
d_gene: TRBD1
CDR3nt: TGCAGTGTTGTCTCCGGGACAGGGGCATCTGAAGCTTTCTTT
CDR3aa: CSVVSGTGASEAFF

j_gene: TRBJ1-4
v_gene: TRBV7-8
abundance: many
d_gene: TRBD1
CDR3nt: TGTGCCAGCAGCTTGACAGGGAATTCCGAAAAACTGTTTTTT
CDR3aa: CASSLTGNSEKLFF

j_gene: TRBJ1-2
v_gene: TRBV4-1
abundance: .
d_gene: TRBD1
CDR3nt: TGCGCCAGCAGCCCCACGACAGGGTTCGGATATGGCTACACCTTC
CDR3aa: CASSPTTGFGYGYTF

j_gene: TRBJ2-5
v_gene: TRBV6-2/TRBV6-3
abundance: .
d_gene: .
CDR3nt: TGTGCCTCCGAACCCGGAGGAAGTCGAGAGACCCAGTACTTC
CDR3aa: CASEPGGSRETQYF

j_gene: TRBJ1-1
v_gene: TRBV13
abundance: .
d_gene: TRBD1
CDR3nt: TGTGCCAGCAGCTTACGGACAGGGGCAGGGATCACTGAAGCTTTCTTT
CDR3aa: CASSLRTGAGITEAFF

j_gene: TRBJ1-1
v_gene: TRBV7-2
abundance: many
d_gene: .
CDR3nt: TGTGCCAGCAGTCCACCGGGACACTGGAACACTGAAGCTTTCTTT
CDR3aa: CASSPPGHWNTEAFF

j_gene: TRBJ2-5
v_gene: TRBV12-3/TRBV12-4
abundance: few
d_gene: TRBD1
CDR3nt: TGTGCCAGCAGTCCCCGGGATAAGGGGGCAGAGACCCAGTACTTC
CDR3aa: CASSPRDKGAETQYF

j_gene: TRBJ1-1
v_gene: TRBV20-1
abundance: .
d_gene: TRBD1
CDR3nt: TGCAGTGCTAGGGCCAGGGGGCCGGACACTGAAGCTTTCTTT
CDR3aa: CSARARGPDTEAFF

j_gene: TRBJ1-2
v_gene: TRBV9
abundance: few
d_gene: .
CDR3nt: TGTGCCAGCAGCGCCCAGACAGGACATTATGGCTACACCTTC
CDR3aa: CASSAQTGHYGYTF

j_gene: TRBJ1-5
v_gene: TRBV3-1
abundance: many
d_gene: .
CDR3nt: TGTGCCAGCAGCCAAGATCTGGGGCAGCCCCAGCATTTT
CDR3aa: CASSQDLGQPQHF

j_gene: TRBJ2-7
v_gene: TRBV6-6
abundance: .
d_gene: .
CDR3nt: TGTGCCAGCAGTTACTCCTACACGGGGACCTACGAGCAGTACTTC
CDR3aa: CASSYSYTGTYEQYF

j_gene: TRBJ1-4
v_gene: TRBV28
abundance: few
d_gene: .
CDR3nt: TGTGCCAGCAGTTTAGGGCAGGTTGGTAATGAAAAACTGTTTTTT
CDR3aa: CASSLGQVGNEKLFF

j_gene: TRBJ2-7
v_gene: TRBV20-1
abundance: .
d_gene: TRBD1
CDR3nt: TGCAGTGCTAGACTCGACAGGGGTCGGGGCGAGCAGTACTTC
CDR3aa: CSARLDRGRGEQYF

j_gene: TRBJ2-3
v_gene: TRBV20-1
abundance: many
d_gene: .
CDR3nt: TGCAGTGCCCACCGGGGCGGGGCGGCAGATACGCAGTATTTT
CDR3aa: CSAHRGGAADTQYF